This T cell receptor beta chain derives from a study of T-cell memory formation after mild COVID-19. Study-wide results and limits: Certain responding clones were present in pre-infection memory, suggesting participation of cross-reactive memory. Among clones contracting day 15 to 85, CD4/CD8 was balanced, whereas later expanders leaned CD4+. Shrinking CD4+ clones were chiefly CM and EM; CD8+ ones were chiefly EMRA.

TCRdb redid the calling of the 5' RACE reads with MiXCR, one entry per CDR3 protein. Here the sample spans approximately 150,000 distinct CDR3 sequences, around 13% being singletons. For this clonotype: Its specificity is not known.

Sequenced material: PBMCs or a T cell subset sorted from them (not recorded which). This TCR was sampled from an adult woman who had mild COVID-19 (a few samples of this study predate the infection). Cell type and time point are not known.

Here the CDR3 reads CASRLWTENTEAFF. CDR3 nucleotide sequence: TGCGCCAGCCGACTCTGGACGGAGAACACTGAAGCTTTCTTT. The chain uses TRBV5-1 and TRBJ1-1; D not certain. Germline V gene sequence: CDR1 SGHRS, CDR2 YFSETQ. The CDR3 covers 14 residues. V dropped 7 bases and J dropped 1 base, with 14 bases sitting between them. Filled out from reference TRBV5-1 and TRBJ1-1, the complete variable domain reads KAGVTQTPRYLIKTRGQQVTLSCSPISGHRSVSWYQQTPGQGLQFLFEYFSETQRNKGNFPGRFSGRQFSNSRSEMNVSTLELGDSALYLCASRLWTENTEAFFGQGTRLTVV.